This T cell receptor (beta chain) was sequenced during a study of T-cell memory formation after mild COVID-19 (dated by TCRdb to about 2021). Context from the whole study: TCR sequence clusters from the two donors were found to be largely donor specific. T-cell clones expanding and contracting after mild COVID-19 in a couple of donors were tracked by longitudinal TCRalpha and TCRbeta repertoire sequencing. Two young, previously healthy adult volunteers, one female and one male, were included in the cohort. Points the paper makes about the study in general: SARS-CoV-2 specificity was not confirmed for the second-wave clones peaking on day 37. Contracting CD4+ clones were located mainly in the CM and EM memory subsets, whereas CD8+ clones were found to be enriched in EMRA. Only two mild cases were covered in the study, and larger cohorts including severe cases with pre-infection samples were considered necessary. Some responding clones were detected in pre-infection memory, which suggested that pre-existing cross-reactive memory T cells had joined the SARS-CoV-2 response. Balanced CD4/CD8 phenotypes were observed for clones contracting from day 15 to 85, whereas a bias towards CD4+ was observed for a second wave of clones expanding from day 15 to 37.

For sequencing, an Illumina NovaSeq 6000 was employed. cDNA libraries for TCRalpha and TCRbeta were prepared by 5'RACE using constant-segment primers, with sample barcodes and unique molecular identifiers added. Trizol reagent was used to extract RNA from every sample. Amplification of the libraries took two PCR steps, and the second step added a second sample barcode plus Illumina TruSeq adapters. Sequencing of the libraries was done on an Illumina NovaSeq, producing 2 x 150 bp paired-end reads. Concerning the study's data processing: Reads were demultiplexed and collapsed into UMI-guided consensus sequences with migec v1.2.7. Using mixcr v2.1.11, UMI consensuses were aligned to TRA and TRB V and J templates and then assembled into clonotypes. A clonotype was counted as expanded or contracted only if both edgeR and NoisET called the change significant, with noise models trained on biological replicates. For edgeR calls, a false discovery rate-adjusted p below 0.01 and a log2 fold-change threshold of 1 were applied. PCA with hierarchical clustering of max-normalized trajectories of the 1000 most abundant clonotypes was used as exploratory dynamics analysis. Separately sequenced CD4+ and CD8+ repertoires were used to assign a CD4 or CD8 phenotype to each responding clone. TCRdb passed the public sequencing reads through fastp at Q25 and MiXCR, retaining productive beta sequences. Duplicate CDR3 protein sequences are folded into a single record with the most common DNA and genes. The V and J calls reflect TCRdb's pipeline rather than the authors' work. Within this sample are around 110,000 distinct CDR3 sequences, with approximately 15% of them counted one time only. The ten largest account for less than 35% of the sample.

Turning to this clonotype: It has no known antigen specificity. No base-level quality is on record; no much larger clone is a single base apart.

PBMCs were isolated by Ficoll-Paque density gradient centrifugation. Relative to germline, V is 1 base shorter and J is 6 bases shorter, with 7 bases between their ends. The CDR3, from cysteine to phenylalanine, totals 13 residues. The entry retains the CDR3 DNA only, 39 bases that are in frame from base 1. As encoded in the germline V gene, CDR1 is LGHNA while CDR2 is YNFKEQ. Sequenced: PBMCs or a T cell subset sorted from them (not recorded which). The receptor comes from an adult woman who had mild COVID-19 (a few samples of this study predate the infection). The sample titles of this study are shuffled in the database, so cell type and time point are left out; the donor was told from shared clones. Rearrangement joined TRBV4-2 to TRBJ2-1, with the D gene call left open. The nucleotide sequence is given as TGTGCCAGCAGCCAAGTAGCCCTCAATGAGCAGTTCTTC. The translation is CASSQVALNEQFF.